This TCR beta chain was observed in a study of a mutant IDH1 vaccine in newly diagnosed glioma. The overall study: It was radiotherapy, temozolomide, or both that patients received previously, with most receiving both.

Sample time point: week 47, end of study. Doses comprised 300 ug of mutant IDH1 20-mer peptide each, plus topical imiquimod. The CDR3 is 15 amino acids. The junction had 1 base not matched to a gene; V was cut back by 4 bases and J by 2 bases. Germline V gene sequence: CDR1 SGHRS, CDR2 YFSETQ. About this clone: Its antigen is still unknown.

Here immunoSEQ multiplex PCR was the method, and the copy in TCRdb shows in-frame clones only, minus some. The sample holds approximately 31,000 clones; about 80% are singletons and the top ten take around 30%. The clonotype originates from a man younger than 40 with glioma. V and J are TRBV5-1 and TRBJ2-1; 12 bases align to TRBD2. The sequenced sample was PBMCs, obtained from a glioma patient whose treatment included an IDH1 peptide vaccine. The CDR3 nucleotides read TGCGCCAGCAGCCCTAGCGGGGGGGCCTACAATGAGCAGTTCTTC. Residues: CASSPSGGAYNEQFF.